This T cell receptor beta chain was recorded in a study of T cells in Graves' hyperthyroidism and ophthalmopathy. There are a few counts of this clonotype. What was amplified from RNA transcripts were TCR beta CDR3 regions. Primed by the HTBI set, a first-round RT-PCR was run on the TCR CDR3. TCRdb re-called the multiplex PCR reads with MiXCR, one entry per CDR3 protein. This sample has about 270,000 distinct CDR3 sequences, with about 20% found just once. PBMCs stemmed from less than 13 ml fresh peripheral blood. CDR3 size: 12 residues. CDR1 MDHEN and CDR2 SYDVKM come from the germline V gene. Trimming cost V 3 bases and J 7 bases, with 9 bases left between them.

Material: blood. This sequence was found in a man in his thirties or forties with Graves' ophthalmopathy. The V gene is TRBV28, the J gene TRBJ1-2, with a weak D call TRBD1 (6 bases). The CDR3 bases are TGTGCCAGCAGTTTTCGGACAGCTGGCTACACCTTC. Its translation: CASSFRTAGYTF.